A selection of T cell receptor beta chains follows, all from one sample in a study of CD8 T cells in ankylosing spondylitis. Each CDR3 protein is one row after TCRdb ran MiXCR on the 5' RACE reads. The sample lists some 840,000 distinct CDR3 sequences; approximately 12% were seen once. The specimen sequenced was blood, either unsorted or a sorted T cell fraction (not recorded which). The receptors derive from a male donor with ankylosing spondylitis. Both conserved end residues are part of each CDR3. The order of the fields is J gene, clone size, V gene, D gene, CDR3 protein, CDR3 DNA. The D gene is left open where the match is weak. Only part of the rows carry a size: once, few, many, or a class if the clone is expanded.

>TRBJ2-5|many|TRBV20-1|TRBD2
CSARGTSGRVLGTQYF
TGCAGTGCTAGAGGGACTAGCGGGAGGGTTCTTGGGACCCAGTACTTC
>TRBJ2-4|.|TRBV7-2|.
CASSSRADAENIQYF
TGTGCCAGCAGCTCGAGGGCAGATGCGGAAAACATTCAGTACTTC
>TRBJ2-7|few|TRBV7-2|TRBD2
CASSRSGRVYEQYF
TGTGCCAGCAGCCGAAGCGGGAGGGTTTACGAGCAGTACTTC
>TRBJ2-1|few|TRBV6-5|.
CASSYRPRGSYNEQFF
TGTGCCAGCAGTTACAGGCCTCGGGGGTCCTACAATGAGCAGTTCTTC
>TRBJ2-7|few|TRBV18|.
CASSLASLTYEQYF
TGTGCCAGCTCACTTGCCAGCCTTACCTACGAGCAGTACTTC
>TRBJ2-3|many|TRBV7-2|.
CASSPDVDIPREYF
TGTGCCAGCAGCCCCGACGTGGACATACCACGGGAGTATTTT
>TRBJ1-1|.|TRBV7-6|.
CASSLALGSTEAFF
TGTGCCAGCAGCTTAGCGCTGGGATCCACTGAAGCTTTCTTT
>TRBJ2-3|.|TRBV20-1|TRBD2
CSATDRGGNTDTQYF
TGCAGTGCTACAGATCGCGGGGGGAACACAGATACGCAGTATTTT
>TRBJ1-5|.|TRBV20-1|.
CSARQGNDQPQHF
TGCAGTGCTAGACAGGGGAACGATCAGCCCCAGCATTTT
>TRBJ1-1|.|TRBV12-3/TRBV12-4|.
CAHWHFEAFF
TGTGCCCATTGGCACTTTGAAGCTTTCTTT
>TRBJ2-5|few|TRBV5-1|.
CASSLGNSQETQYF
TGCGCCAGCAGCTTGGGGAATTCTCAAGAGACCCAGTACTTC
>TRBJ2-2|few|TRBV7-2|TRBD2
CASSPPTSGGGELFF
TGTGCCAGCAGCCCCCCGACTAGCGGGGGGGGGGAGCTGTTTTTT
>TRBJ2-5|many|TRBV20-1|TRBD1
CSAHQGARETQYF
TGCAGTGCACACCAGGGGGCGCGGGAGACCCAGTACTTC
>TRBJ2-4|.|TRBV20-1|.
CSARRLVGNIQYF
TGCAGTGCTAGACGACTAGTCGGAAACATTCAGTACTTC
>TRBJ2-3|many|TRBV5-1|.
CASSLEVAASTDTQYF
TGCGCCAGCAGCTTGGAGGTAGCGGCAAGCACAGATACGCAGTATTTT
>TRBJ2-2|.|TRBV28|.
CGTGEALGAGELFF
TGTGGCACGGGGGAGGCGCTGGGAGCCGGGGAGCTGTTTTTT
>TRBJ1-5|few|TRBV20-1|.
CSARALYAGNQPQHF
TGCAGTGCTAGAGCACTATACGCGGGTAATCAGCCCCAGCATTTT
>TRBJ2-5|few|TRBV20-1|.
CSAGVSIWETQYF
TGCAGTGCTGGGGTGTCCATTTGGGAGACCCAGTACTTC
>TRBJ1-5|.|TRBV3-1|.
CASSQAILGKPQHF
TGTGCCAGCAGCCAGGCGATCTTGGGGAAGCCCCAGCATTTT
>TRBJ2-1|.|TRBV4-3|.
CASSQGRGLRNEQFF
TGCGCCAGCAGCCAAGGAAGAGGGCTCCGCAATGAGCAGTTCTTC
>TRBJ2-3|many|TRBV7-2|TRBD2
CASSSLAGVPDTQYF
TGTGCCAGCAGCTCACTAGCGGGAGTTCCAGATACGCAGTATTTT
>TRBJ1-3|few|TRBV19|TRBD1
CASSRRGPGNTIYF
TGTGCCAGTAGTAGGAGGGGGCCTGGAAACACCATATATTTT
>TRBJ1-5|.|TRBV30|TRBD1
CAWRPKGGWPQHF
TGTGCCTGGAGGCCGAAAGGGGGCTGGCCCCAGCATTTT
>TRBJ2-3|many|TRBV29-1|TRBD2
CSVALGGSTDTQYF
TGCAGCGTTGCCCTCGGGGGGAGCACAGATACGCAGTATTTT
>TRBJ2-3|.|TRBV9|TRBD2
CASSVVGSGGAPDTQYF
TGTGCCAGCAGCGTAGTGGGAAGCGGGGGGGCACCAGATACGCAGTATTTT
>TRBJ1-3|few|TRBV6-1|.
CASSWEISGNTIYF
TGTGCCAGCAGCTGGGAGATCTCTGGAAACACCATATATTTT
>TRBJ2-4|.|TRBV6-2/TRBV6-3|.
CASSSPARVYIQYF
TGTGCCAGCAGCTCACCAGCCAGGGTTTACATTCAGTACTTC
>TRBJ1-3|.|TRBV10-3|TRBD1
CAISETRGTGPSSANTIYF
TGTGCCATCAGTGAGACCCGCGGGACAGGCCCTTCGTCGGCAAACACCATATATTTT
>TRBJ2-1|.|TRBV12-3/TRBV12-4|TRBD2
CASTGGLAGNEQFF
TGTGCCAGCACCGGGGGACTAGCGGGCAATGAGCAGTTCTTC
>TRBJ1-4|few|TRBV20-1|TRBD1
CSARETGLNEKLFF
TGCAGTGCTAGAGAGACAGGGTTAAATGAAAAACTGTTTTTT
>TRBJ2-3|many|TRBV5-1|.
CASSEGRSFITDTQYF
TGCGCCAGCAGCGAGGGACGGTCGTTCATTACAGATACGCAGTATTTT
>TRBJ2-7|many|TRBV20-1|.
CSASTNSYEQYF
TGCAGTGCTAGTACAAACTCCTACGAGCAGTACTTC
>TRBJ1-5|.|TRBV5-8|TRBD1
CASSRTGWGQPQHF
TGTGCCAGCAGCCGGACAGGTTGGGGTCAGCCCCAGCATTTT
>TRBJ1-4|many|TRBV29-1|.
CSAKGQVTNEKLFF
TGCAGCGCCAAAGGCCAGGTGACTAATGAAAAACTGTTTTTT
>TRBJ1-1|.|TRBV6-1|TRBD1
CASSQPQGAGTEAFF
TGTGCCAGCAGTCAGCCCCAGGGGGCCGGCACTGAAGCTTTCTTT
>TRBJ2-7|.|TRBV7-8|TRBD1
CASSLVLQGAYEQYF
TGTGCCAGCAGCTTAGTCCTACAGGGGGCCTACGAGCAGTACTTC
>TRBJ2-3|.|TRBV20-1|.
CSASPVGADTQYF
TGCAGTGCTAGTCCCGTGGGGGCAGATACGCAGTATTTT
>TRBJ2-3|.|TRBV24-1|.
CATSVPDRDSDTQYF
TGTGCCACCAGTGTCCCCGACAGAGATTCGGATACGCAGTATTTT
>TRBJ2-4|.|TRBV30|TRBD2
CAWSKRTSGGLAKNIQYF
TGTGCCTGGAGTAAACGGACTAGCGGGGGTTTAGCCAAAAACATTCAGTACTTC
>TRBJ2-7|few|TRBV6-1|.
CASKGGPDGNEQYF
TGTGCCAGCAAAGGGGGGCCCGATGGCAACGAGCAGTACTTC
>TRBJ1-5|few|TRBV7-9|.
CASQADSNQPQHF
TGTGCCAGCCAGGCAGATAGCAATCAGCCCCAGCATTTT
>TRBJ1-6|.|TRBV27|.
CASLGPGASPLHF
TGTGCCAGCCTTGGCCCCGGGGCTTCACCCCTCCACTTT